This passage covers 15 T cell receptor beta chains from one sample sequenced in a study of blood T cells in healthy people across ages. Together with a sample-barcoded 5' primer, a J-beta primer mix was included in a second PCR lasting about 7 to 12 cycles. A single record per CDR3 protein comes from TCRdb applying MiXCR to the 5' RACE reads. The top ten hold about a sixth of the sample, which has fewer than 1,000,000 distinct CDR3 sequences, about 42% seen once. What was sequenced was blood. Receptor source: a man older than 75 in good health.

The rearrangement uses TRBV6-1 and TRBJ2-7; D possibly corresponds to TRBD1 (6 bases). Trimming stripped 6 bases from V and 2 bases from J, with 14 bases between. Germline V gene sequence: CDR1 MNHNS, CDR2 SASEGT. This CDR3 comprises 14 residues. The CDR3 nucleotides are TGTGCCAGCAGAAGGACAGACCCAACCTACGAGCAGTACTTC. This translates into CASRRTDPTYEQYF.

This clonotype has a handful of counts. The gene calls are TRBV4-2 and TRBJ2-3; D is tentatively TRBD1 or TRBD2 (5 bases each). The CDR3 spans 13 residues. V shed 4 bases and J shed 11 bases, with 16 bases lying between them. Per the germline V gene, CDR1 is LGHNA and CDR2 is YNFKEQ. The CDR3 region is CASSLNIGALQYF. The CDR3 bases are TGTGCCAGCAGCCTAAATATCGGGGCCTTGCAGTATTTT.

The genes are TRBV3-1 and TRBJ2-4; D not resolved. Germline V CDR1 and CDR2: LGHDT, YNNKEL (reference sequence). The V and J ends lost 3 bases and 4 bases respectively, with 10 bases between them. The CDR3 spans 14 residues. Here the CDR3 DNA reads TGTGCCAGCAGCCATCAGGTACAGAAAAACATTCAGTACTTC. It specifies CASSHQVQKNIQYF.

Points on this clonotype: One end of the junction is discordant with germline, which a read error may explain. The V gene is TRBV28, the J gene TRBJ1-2, with D possibly TRBD1 on 6 matching bases. The CDR3 has 14 amino acids. Germline V CDR1 and CDR2: MDHEN, SYDVKM. Written as DNA, the CDR3 is TGTGCCGGCAGGCGGACAGCTACAACACGAGGCTACACCTTC. Protein product: CAGRRTATTRGYTF.

This clonotype came up a few times. V is TRBV28 and J is TRBJ2-7; TRBD2 is a possible D gene (6 bases). This CDR3 is built from 15 residues. V lost 3 bases and J lost 4, with 16 bases in between. Germline loops: CDR1 MDHEN, CDR2 SYDVKM. The CDR3, as DNA: TGTGCCAGCAGTTTGGGAGGCGCACCCCTTTACGAGCAGTACTTC. This translates into CASSLGGAPLYEQYF.

The chain uses TRBV5-1 and TRBJ1-1; TRBD1 is a possible D gene (5 bases). V was pared by 3 bases and J by 1 base, with 16 bases between. In germline, CDR1 is SGHRS, CDR2 YFSETQ. The CDR3 is made up of 16 amino acids. The CDR3 nucleotides read TGCGCCAGCAGCTGGGGGGTTGGGGTCGCGAACACTGAAGCTTTCTTT. This translates into CASSWGVGVANTEAFF.

The chain carries TRBV20-1 and TRBJ2-7, with D perhaps matching TRBD1 (5 bases). This CDR3 has 13 residues. Trimming shortened V by 2 bases and J by 5 bases, and 13 bases separated the two germline ends. Germline assignment: CDR1 DFQATT and CDR2 SNEGSKA (reference sequence). DNA of the CDR3: TGCAGTGCTAGACCCCAGGTGGGGCACGAGCAGTACTTC. Protein product: CSARPQVGHEQYF.

The chain couples TRBV5-1 to TRBJ2-7, with 9 bases fitting TRBD1. The V gene end was trimmed by 4 bases and the J gene end by 4 bases; junction bases not matched to a gene: 15. The CDR3 runs to 17 residues. CDR1 is SGHRS, CDR2 YFSETQ, per germline. The CDR3 coding sequence is TGCGCCAGCAGCGGGACTACAGGGGGCGCCGCCTCTTACGAGCAGTACTTC. This encodes CASSGTTGGAASYEQYF.

This clonotype occurred many times. This chain uses TRBV20-1 with TRBJ2-3, with 7 bases matching TRBD2. Germline V gene data show CDR1 as DFQATT and CDR2 as SNEGSKA (reference sequence). J gave up 1 base and V 0 bases, and 7 bases lay outside the gene matches. The CDR3 covers 16 residues. CDR3 nucleotide sequence: TGCAGTGCTAGAGATCCCAAAGCGGGGCGCACAGATACGCAGTATTTT. Its protein product is CSARDPKAGRTDTQYF.

This rearrangement joins TRBV5-4 to TRBJ2-5, with 12 nucleotides matching TRBD2. Trimming removed 4 bases from V and 2 bases from J; junction bases left unmatched: 3. This CDR3 comprises 15 residues. Germline CDR1 reads SGHNT; CDR2 reads YYREEE (reference sequence). CDR3 sequence (DNA): TGTGCCAGCAGCCATGGACTAGCGGGACAAGAGACCCAGTACTTC. As protein: CASSHGLAGQETQYF.

This clonotype was found once. The chain uses TRBV18 and TRBJ2-5; 13 nucleotides match TRBD2. The CDR3 contains 16 residues. Per germline, CDR1 KGHSH and CDR2 LQKENI. Trimming removed 3 bases from V and 3 bases from J; junction bases left unmatched: 4. CDR3 loop: CASSPPTSGGKETQYF. The CDR3 DNA reads TGTGCCAGCTCACCGCCGACTAGCGGGGGGAAAGAGACCCAGTACTTC. Supplemented by reference TRBV18 and TRBJ2-5, the full variable domain reads NAGVMQNPRHLVRRRGQEARLRCSPMKGHSHVYWYRQLPEEGLKFMVYLQKENIIDESGMPKERFSAEFPKEGPSILRIQQVVRGDSAAYFCASSPPTSGGKETQYFGPGTRLLVL.

V gene TRBV25-1 combines with J gene TRBJ2-1; 8 nucleotides line up with TRBD1. With 6 bases clipped from V and 2 bases from J, the junction kept 6 bases outside the gene matches. CDR3 length: 15 amino acids. The germline V gene encodes CDR1 MGHDK and CDR2 SYGVNS. The CDR3 reads CASRETGGPYNEQFF. The CDR3 nucleotides read TGTGCCAGCAGGGAAACAGGGGGACCCTACAATGAGCAGTTCTTC. The whole variable domain, filled in from reference TRBV25-1 and TRBJ2-1, reads EADIYQTPRYLVIGTGKKITLECSQTMGHDKMYWYQQDPGMELHLIHYSYGVNSTEKGDLSSESTVSRIRTEHFPLTLESARPSHTSQYLCASRETGGPYNEQFFGPGTRLTVL.

The table lists this clonotype with many counts. The CDR3 nucleotides read TGTGCCAGCAGCCCCCTCGGAGATACGCAGTATTTT. It yields the protein CASSPLGDTQYF. This sequence joins TRBV7-2 and TRBJ2-3; D not resolved. CDR1 and CDR2 (germline): SGHTA, FQGNSA. V was clipped by 5 bases and J by 5 bases, with 8 bases between them. The CDR3 spans 12 residues. The full variable domain, with the rest looked up from reference TRBV7-2 and TRBJ2-3, is GAGVSQSPSNKVTEKGKDVELRCDPISGHTALYWYRQSLGQGLEFLIYFQGNSAPDKSGLPSDRFSAERTGGSVSTLTIQRTQQEDSAVYLCASSPLGDTQYFGPGTRLTVL.

About this clonotype: A much larger clone is a single base away; this may be a read error. This sequence joins TRBV29-1 and TRBJ2-5; D is ambiguous. The germline CDR1 and CDR2 sequences are SQVTM and ANQGSEA. CDR3 size: 15 residues. The V and J ends lost 4 bases and 0 bases respectively, with 15 bases between them. The CDR3 sequence: CSVGDQHSYQETQYF. CDR3 coding DNA: TGCAGCGTTGGAGATCAGCACTCGTACCAAGAGACCCAGTACTTC.

This clonotype was recorded once. One base away lies a much larger clone, so this may be a sequencing read error. This sequence joins TRBV9 and TRBJ2-5, with no clear D. The J call may be faulty, since TRBJ2-1 better matches the DNA end. Germline-derived CDR1 and CDR2 are SGDLS and YYNGEE. CDR3 length equals 13 residues. CDR3 DNA sequence: TGTGCCAGCAGCGTAGATCAGAAAGAGACCCAGTTCTTC. Its translation: CASSVDQKETQFF.